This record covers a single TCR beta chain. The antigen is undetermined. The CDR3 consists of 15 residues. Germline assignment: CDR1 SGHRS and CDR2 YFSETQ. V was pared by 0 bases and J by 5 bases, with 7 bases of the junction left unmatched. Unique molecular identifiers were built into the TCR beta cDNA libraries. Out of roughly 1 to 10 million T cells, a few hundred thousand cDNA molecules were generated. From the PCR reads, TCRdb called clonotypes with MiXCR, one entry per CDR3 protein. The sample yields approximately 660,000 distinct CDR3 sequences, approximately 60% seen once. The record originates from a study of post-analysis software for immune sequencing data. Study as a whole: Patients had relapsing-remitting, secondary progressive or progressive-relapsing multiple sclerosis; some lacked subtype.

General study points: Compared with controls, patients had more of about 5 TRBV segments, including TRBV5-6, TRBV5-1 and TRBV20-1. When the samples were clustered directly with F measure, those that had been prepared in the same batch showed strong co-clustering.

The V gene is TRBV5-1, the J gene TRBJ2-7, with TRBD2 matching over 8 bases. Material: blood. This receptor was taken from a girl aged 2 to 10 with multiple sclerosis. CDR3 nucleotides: TGCGCCAGCAGCTTGGCCGGGGGGGGCTCTGACGAGCAGTACTTC. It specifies CASSLAGGGSDEQYF.